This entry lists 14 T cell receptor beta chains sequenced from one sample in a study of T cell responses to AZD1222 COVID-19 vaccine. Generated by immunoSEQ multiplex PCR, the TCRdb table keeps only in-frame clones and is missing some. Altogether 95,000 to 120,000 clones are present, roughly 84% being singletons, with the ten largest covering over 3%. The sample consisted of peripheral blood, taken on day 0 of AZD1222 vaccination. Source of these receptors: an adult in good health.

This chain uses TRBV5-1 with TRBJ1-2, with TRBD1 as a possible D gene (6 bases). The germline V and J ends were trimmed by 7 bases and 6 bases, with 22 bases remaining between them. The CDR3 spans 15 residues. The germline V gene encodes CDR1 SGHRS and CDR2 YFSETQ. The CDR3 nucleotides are TGCGCCAGCGGACCCCGCAGGGGAGTCTTACATGGCTACACCTTC. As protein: CASGPRRGVLHGYTF.

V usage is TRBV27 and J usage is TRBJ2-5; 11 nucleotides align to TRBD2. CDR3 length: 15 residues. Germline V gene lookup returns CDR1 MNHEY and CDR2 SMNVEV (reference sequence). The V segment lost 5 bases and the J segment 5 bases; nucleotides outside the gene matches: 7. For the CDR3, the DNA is TGTGCCAGCAGTACCGCTAGCGGGGGGAGTGAGACCCAGTACTTC. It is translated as CASSTASGGSETQYF.

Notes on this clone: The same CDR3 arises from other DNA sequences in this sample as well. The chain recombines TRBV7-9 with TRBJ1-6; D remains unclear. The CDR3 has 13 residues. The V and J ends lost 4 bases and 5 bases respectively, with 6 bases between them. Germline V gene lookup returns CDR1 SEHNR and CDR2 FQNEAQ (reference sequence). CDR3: CASSSGDNSPLHF. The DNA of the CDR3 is TGTGCCAGCAGCTCGGGCGATAATTCACCCCTCCACTTT.

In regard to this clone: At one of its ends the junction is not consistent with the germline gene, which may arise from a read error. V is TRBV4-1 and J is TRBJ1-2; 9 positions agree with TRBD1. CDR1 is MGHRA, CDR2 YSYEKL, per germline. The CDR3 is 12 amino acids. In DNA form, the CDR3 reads TGCGCCAGCAGCCAGGACAGGGGAAGGTTTCGTTGG. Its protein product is CASSQDRGRFRW.

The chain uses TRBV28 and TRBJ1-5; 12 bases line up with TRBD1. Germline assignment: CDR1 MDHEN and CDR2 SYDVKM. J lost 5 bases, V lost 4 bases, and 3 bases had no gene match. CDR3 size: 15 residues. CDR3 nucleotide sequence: TGTGCCAGCAGTTCGGGACAGGGGGCTTATCAGCCCCAGCATTTT. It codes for CASSSGQGAYQPQHF.

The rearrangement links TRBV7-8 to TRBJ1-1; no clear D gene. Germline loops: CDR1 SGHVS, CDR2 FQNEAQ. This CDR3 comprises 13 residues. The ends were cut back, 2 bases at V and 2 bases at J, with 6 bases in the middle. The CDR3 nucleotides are TGTGCCAGCAGCTTAAGTCTTAACACTGAAGCTTTCTTT. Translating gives CASSLSLNTEAFF.

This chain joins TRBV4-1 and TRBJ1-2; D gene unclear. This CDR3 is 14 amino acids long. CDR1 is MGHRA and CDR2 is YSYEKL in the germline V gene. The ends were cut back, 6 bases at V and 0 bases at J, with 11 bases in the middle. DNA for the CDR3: TGCGCCAGCAGACTAAGGCAGTCTAACTATGGCTACACCTTC. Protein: CASRLRQSNYGYTF.

The chain's CDR3 is CASTLEQNTEAFF. CDR3 in DNA: TGTGCCAGTACCCTGGAGCAAAACACTGAAGCTTTCTTT. The rearrangement uses TRBV19 and TRBJ1-1; D is ambiguous. Germline V gene data show CDR1 as LNHDA and CDR2 as SQIVND (reference sequence). The CDR3 is 13 residues long. V shed 7 bases and J shed 2 bases, with 11 bases lying between them.

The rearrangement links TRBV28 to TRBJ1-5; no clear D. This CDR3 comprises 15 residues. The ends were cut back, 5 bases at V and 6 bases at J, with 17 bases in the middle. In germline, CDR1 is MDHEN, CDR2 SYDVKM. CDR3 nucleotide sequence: TGTGCCAGCAGTCCCACGGCGGGTCGGTTTCAGCCCCAGCATTTT. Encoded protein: CASSPTAGRFQPQHF.

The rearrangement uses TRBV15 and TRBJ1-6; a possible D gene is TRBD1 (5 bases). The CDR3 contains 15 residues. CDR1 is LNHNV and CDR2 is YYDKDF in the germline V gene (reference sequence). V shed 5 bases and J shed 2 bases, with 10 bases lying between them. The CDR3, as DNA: TGTGCCACCAGCCCCGGGACGGCCTATAATTCACCCCTCCACTTT. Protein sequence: CATSPGTAYNSPLHF. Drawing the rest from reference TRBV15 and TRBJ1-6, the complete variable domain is DAMVIQNPRYQVTQFGKPVTLSCSQTLNHNVMYWYQQKSSQAPKLLFHYYDKDFNNEADTPDNFQSRRPNTSFCFLDIRSPGLGDTAMYLCATSPGTAYNSPLHFGNGTRLTVT.

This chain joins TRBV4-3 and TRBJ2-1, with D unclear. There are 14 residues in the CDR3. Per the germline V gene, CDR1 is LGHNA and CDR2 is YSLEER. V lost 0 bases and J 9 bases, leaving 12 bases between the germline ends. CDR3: CASSQEGQDREQFF. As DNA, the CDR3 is TGCGCCAGCAGCCAAGAGGGTCAAGATCGTGAGCAGTTCTTC.

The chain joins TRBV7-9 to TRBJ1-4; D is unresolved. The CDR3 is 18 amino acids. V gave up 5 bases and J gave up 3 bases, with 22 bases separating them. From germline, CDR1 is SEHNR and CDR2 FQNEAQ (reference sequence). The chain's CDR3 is CASSPGEAVVAANEKLFF. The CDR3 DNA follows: TGTGCCAGCAGCCCTGGGGAGGCAGTGGTGGCAGCTAATGAAAAACTGTTTTTT.

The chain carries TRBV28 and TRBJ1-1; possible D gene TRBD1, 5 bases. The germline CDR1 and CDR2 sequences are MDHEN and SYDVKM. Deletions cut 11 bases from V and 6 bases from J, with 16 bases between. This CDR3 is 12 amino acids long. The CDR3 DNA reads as TGTGCCCACAGTGGGACGCTCCCTGAAGCTTTCTTT. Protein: CAHSGTLPEAFF.

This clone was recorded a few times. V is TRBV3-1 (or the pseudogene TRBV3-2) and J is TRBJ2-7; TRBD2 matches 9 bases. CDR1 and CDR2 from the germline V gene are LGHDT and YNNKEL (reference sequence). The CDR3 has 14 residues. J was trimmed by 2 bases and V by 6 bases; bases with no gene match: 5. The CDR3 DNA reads TGTGCCAGCAGACCTAGCGGGGTAACCTACGAGCAGTACTTC. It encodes CASRPSGVTYEQYF.